This T cell receptor beta chain stems from a study of cytomegalovirus exposure and HLA in healthy donors (dated by TCRdb to the late 2010s). General notes on the study: According to an earlier analysis of 550 to 750 of the donors, about 190 million T cells yielded roughly 100 million unique TCR beta sequences and about 300 Gb of sequence data. Around 320 gigabases of sequencing data and approximately 85 million unique TCR sequences were included in an early release covering about 620 HLA-typed donors. Among the roughly 410 genotyped donors, more than 70% belonged to the genetic ancestry cluster associated with self-reported Caucasian donors. The study was designed to test whether signatures of past pathogen exposure could be identified by cataloging public T cell receptors. Using immunosequencing, the study profiled T cell repertoires from around 670 subjects and related those repertoires to cytomegalovirus serostatus. In addition to the first cohort of approximately 670 subjects, a separate validation cohort of 120 different subjects was used. To predict cytomegalovirus infection status, the study combined high-throughput TCR immunosequencing, statistical association of individual TCRs with disease status, and machine learning. A later analysis re-analyzed previously published TCR beta repertoires from 550 to 700 donors and added high-resolution HLA genotyping to study TCR occurrence patterns. In the later analysis, no new phenotypic data were used to find candidate immune exposures; instead, reliance was placed on TCR beta sequences and their occurrence across donors. An earlier analysis of fewer than 700 of the donors applied high-throughput TCR beta sequencing to assess whether each TCR beta V gene segment acted as functional or pseudogenic. Alongside the repertoire data, information on donor age, sex, ethnicity and CMV serostatus was compiled. In a later genetic analysis, genome-wide SNP genotypes for 398 of the 666 donors were used, and that subset was treated as a discovery cohort. All discovery cohort repertoires had been generated using a single sequencing platform. Class I and class II HLA loci were covered by the typing at four-digit resolution. Typing coverage varied by locus: 629-630 donors for A, B, C, DRB1 and DQB1; approximately 500 for DQA1; about 600 for DPA1; 400 to 480 for DPB1. Several DR-DQ haplotypes were treated as single units for association and clustering because of strong linkage in the cohort. Across some 400 genotyped donors of the cohort, an average of 235,054 unique TCR beta nucleotide sequences per donor were sequenced, and roughly 20% of those sequences were non-productive.

To prepare the library, the immunoSEQ multiplex PCR assay was applied. For the multiplex PCR, a mixture combining 60 forward primers for TCR Vbeta segments and 13 reverse primers for TCR Jbeta segments was used. The CDR3 region of rearranged TCR beta genes was amplified from genomic DNA by a multiplex PCR assay. Amplified TCR beta libraries were sequenced as 87-base-pair reads on the Illumina HiSeq System. The original methods were these. A later analysis counted tens of millions of unique TCR beta chains across the 650 to 700 repertoires, and 9.5 million to 11 million of these chains were shared by at least two donors. To remove PCR and sequencing errors, raw reads were error-corrected and collapsed into unique sequences using a nearest-neighbor algorithm that merged closely related sequences. Alignment of CDR3 sequences to IMGT reference sequences was used to assign V, D and J gene segments. Each retained sequence needed at least a six-nucleotide match to both a V gene segment and a J gene segment. Rearrangements were classified as productive when the CDR3 lacked stop codons and remained in frame with V and J, and all other rearrangements were classified as non-productive. Following IMGT convention, CDR3 was defined as the stretch from the second conserved V-encoded cysteine up to the conserved J-encoded phenylalanine. The earlier analysis of roughly 590 of the donors excluded any sequence lacking an unambiguous match to a single V gene segment. An earlier analysis of 587 of the donors called V segments functional above 56.7% productive rearrangements and segregating when the between-donor standard deviation exceeded 5%. A statistical classification framework was built to diagnose cytomegalovirus status from the catalog of TCR beta chain sequences. A later analysis assigned V and J genes by comparing TCR nucleotide sequences with IMGT/GENE-DB human TR gene sequences. A later analysis assigned CDR3 sequences and most-parsimonious VDJ recombination scenarios with the TCRdist pipeline. In a later analysis, each TCR beta chain was defined by its CDR3 amino acid sequence together with its V-gene family, and reads lacking a unique V-gene family were excluded. As a way to deal with suspected cross-contamination and a sequencing artifact, a later analysis dropped approximately 590 nucleotide sequences that were highly shared and had low generation probability. In a later analysis, a clonal expansion index was calculated for each public chain from normalized within-repertoire ranks of inferred template counts. Generation probabilities in a later analysis came from a VDJ recombination model fitted to out-of-frame rearrangements, and those results were checked against IGoR. In a later analysis, TCR-TCR, TCR-HLA and TCR-CMV co-occurrence was scored with hypergeometric tests, and a repertoire-size bias correction was applied to TCR pairs. False discovery rates were estimated in a later analysis by permuting HLA or CMV assignments 20 times. A later analysis grouped co-occurring TCRs with DBSCAN, adding TCRdist sequence similarity when clustering within HLA-allele-positive subsets. For co-occurrence clustering, repertoires with fewer than 30,000 or more than 120,000 public chains were excluded, along with a handful of repertoires with anomalous nucleotide sharing. TCRdb took this table from immuneACCESS and kept in-frame rearrangements with V and J called. Such tables lack part of the clones; where checked against another copy, unresolved V genes explain under half of the gap, and the rest is unexplained. V and J calls and clone size are those listed in that table; D and trimming were worked out from the DNA. Recorded for this sample are 80,000 to 95,000 clones; roughly 80% of them occurred a single time. The ten largest clones represent about 15% of the sample.

In total, 600 or so healthy bone marrow donors made up the cohort. Cohort members were all nominally healthy when sampled, although unrecorded immune exposures were likely present. The donor tested CMV seropositive and was one of the 289 seropositive cohort members. A peripheral blood sample was collected from each donor, and TCR beta sequencing was performed on peripheral blood mononuclear cells. Genomic DNA was extracted from the blood cell samples with the Qiagen DNeasy Blood Extraction Kit. About this clone itself: No antigen is known for it. Per-base quality was not reported, and no clone a single base away is much larger than it.

Results and caveats for the whole study, not just this receptor: Immune exposure information for the cohort was limited to CMV serostatus. In a later analysis, several top co-occurrence clusters were reported to appear linked to parvovirus B19, influenza, CMV and Epstein-Barr virus. The earlier analysis of 587 of the donors excluded roughly 17 rarely observed V segments, including chromosome 9 orphons, because counts were too low. A further reported finding was that TCR beta sequences accurately predicted the HLA-A and HLA-B alleles for most subjects in the first cohort. A cluster of highly shared sequence variants was judged likely to represent a technical artifact of the sequencing pipeline. The authors suggested that the approach could potentially be generalized to other disease states and immunological phenotypes. Correlated functional status among segregating V segments might reflect linkage disequilibrium, but an unknown experimental factor could not be ruled out. HLA typing was unavailable for some donors at each locus, so association tests used only the typed subset. The study gave a list of around 170 TCR beta chains associated with cytomegalovirus. The presence/absence analyses assumed that sequencing depth was roughly uniform across donors, and that assumption may not be true. In both the original and validation cohorts, the classifier was reported to diagnose cytomegalovirus status with high specificity and sensitivity. Because the 87-base-pair reads could not distinguish some IMGT-functional V segments, including TRBV6-2 and TRBV6-3, those segments were excluded. In an earlier analysis of about 540 of the donors, most TCR beta V segments were observed in productive rearrangements about 87% or about 30% of the time, broadly matching IMGT annotations. In a later analysis, 16,951 TCR beta sequences were associated with specific HLA alleles at a false discovery rate of 0.05. In vitro tests confirmed that a few of the cytomegalovirus-associated TCR beta chains recognize cytomegalovirus antigens. In a later analysis, HLA-associated TCR beta chains were found to be more clonally expanded and to have lower generation probabilities than equally common non-associated chains. When HLA alleles, especially DR and DQ, strongly co-occurred, TCR associations were difficult to assign to individual alleles. Most TCR sequences were observed very rarely across donors, whereas some public TCRs were present in many individuals. The cohort was sequenced for TCR beta chains only, and without alpha or paired-chain data the features that could be detected were limited. A later analysis found that most CMV-associated TCR beta chains appeared HLA-restricted, with HLA associations seemingly driven largely by CMV exposure. In a later analysis, the rate of TCR association differed among HLA loci, with DRB1 alleles having the most associated TCRs and HLA-C alleles having the fewest. An association between a missense DCLRE1C variant and V-gene and J-gene trimming of TCR beta chains was found in a later genetic analysis and replicated in an independent cohort. According to a later genetic analysis, donors in an Asian-associated ancestry cluster had fewer N-insertions in productive TCRs than the approximately 650-donor mean.

V ends up 7 bases short and J 6 bases short, with an unmatched junction base count of 7. The CDR3 runs 14 amino acids, cysteine and phenylalanine included. Only the CDR3 region is kept as DNA, spanning 42 bases read in frame from base 1. In the germline V gene, CDR1 corresponds to SGDLS and CDR2 to YYNGEE. The sequencing input was PBMCs. Recombination joined TRBV9 with TRBJ2-1; TRBD1 agrees with 10 junctional bases. This TCR derives from a woman aged 35 to 49 in good health and CMV-seropositive. The CDR3: CASGRDRGSNEQFF. The nucleotides are TGTGCCAGCGGGCGGGACAGGGGAAGCAATGAGCAGTTCTTC. With the rest looked up from the reference TRBV9 and TRBJ2-1 genes rather than sequenced, the full variable domain is DSGVTQTPKHLITATGQRVTLRCSPRSGDLSVYWYQQSLDQGLQFLIQYYNGEERAKGNILERFSAQQFPDLHSELNLSSLELGDSALYFCASGRDRGSNEQFFGPGTRLTVL.